A selection of T cell receptor beta chains follows, all from one sample in a study of prognosis after radiotherapy for stage I lung cancer. TCRdb passed the multiplex PCR reads through MiXCR, listing each CDR3 protein once. The sample lists 30,000 to 35,000 distinct CDR3 sequences, around 30% occurring once. The sequenced sample was PBMCs, obtained before or after stereotactic body radiation therapy (not recorded which). The receptor source for this set is a donor aged 50 or older with non-small cell lung cancer. Each CDR3 is given with its conserved first and last residue. D genes are given only for firm matches. The size of a clone is reported for some rows only, either as once, few or many, or as a class for expanded clones.

size: many
V: TRBV6-5
J: TRBJ1-6
D: NA
length: 15
CDR3: CASSYGWQENSPLHF
DNA: TGTGCCAGCAGTTACGGGTGGCAGGAAAATTCACCCCTCCACTTT

size: many
V: TRBV2
J: TRBJ2-5
D: TRBD2
length: 16
CDR3: CASSGGLAGWEETQYF
DNA: TGTGCCAGCAGTGGGGGACTAGCGGGATGGGAGGAGACCCAGTACTTC

size: many
V: TRBV5-5
J: TRBJ2-7
D: NA
length: 16
CDR3: CASSHGGLPFSYEQYF
DNA: TGTGCCAGCAGCCATGGTGGCTTGCCATTTTCCTACGAGCAGTACTTC

size: many
V: TRBV11-3
J: TRBJ2-2
D: NA
length: 12
CDR3: CASSLVGGELFF
DNA: TGTGCCAGCAGCTTAGTGGGGGGGGAGCTGTTTTTT

size: many
V: TRBV29-1
J: TRBJ2-7
D: NA
length: 13
CDR3: CSVDGGSDYEQYF
DNA: TGCAGCGTTGATGGTGGGAGTGACTACGAGCAGTACTTC

size: many
V: TRBV5-1
J: TRBJ2-3
D: NA
length: 16
CDR3: CASSLGTGWGTDTQYF
DNA: TGCGCCAGCAGCTTGGGTACGGGGTGGGGCACAGATACGCAGTATTTT

size: many
V: TRBV10-3
J: TRBJ2-1
D: TRBD2
length: 18
CDR3: CAISESGLAGGFYNEQFF
DNA: TGTGCCATCAGTGAGTCGGGGCTAGCGGGGGGTTTCTACAATGAGCAGTTCTTC

size: many
V: TRBV19
J: TRBJ2-5
D: NA
length: 13
CDR3: CASSGGAQETQYF
DNA: TGTGCCAGTAGTGGGGGGGCTCAAGAGACCCAGTACTTC

size: many
V: TRBV6-1
J: TRBJ2-5
D: TRBD2
length: 16
CDR3: CASSEVGGPSQETQYF
DNA: TGTGCCAGCAGTGAAGTGGGAGGGCCCTCACAGGAGACCCAGTACTTC

size: many
V: TRBV3-1
J: TRBJ2-1
D: TRBD1
length: 11
CDR3: CASSLRTGQVF
DNA: TGTGCCAGCAGCCTCCGGACAGGGCAGGTCTTC

size: many
V: TRBV2
J: TRBJ1-3
D: NA
length: 12
CDR3: CASSDWGNTIYF
DNA: TGTGCCAGCAGTGATTGGGGAAACACCATATATTTT

size: few
V: TRBV15
J: TRBJ1-4
D: NA
length: 14
CDR3: CATSRVGRAEKLFF
DNA: TGTGCCACCAGCAGAGTAGGCAGGGCAGAAAAACTGTTTTTT

size: few
V: TRBV5-4
J: TRBJ2-6
D: NA
length: 17
CDR3: CASSYRRQSSGANVLTF
DNA: TGTGCCAGCAGTTACCGGCGGCAGAGCTCTGGGGCCAACGTCCTGACTTTC

size: NA
V: TRBV6-2/TRBV6-3
J: TRBJ2-3
D: TRBD2
length: 12
CDR3: CASSDLLALLVF
DNA: TGTGCCAGCAGTGACCTACTAGCGCTGCTTGTATTT

size: many
V: TRBV7-7
J: TRBJ2-1
D: NA
length: 13
CDR3: CASSSQGLGEQFF
DNA: TGTGCCAGCAGCTCCCAGGGTCTGGGGGAGCAGTTCTTC

size: many
V: TRBV3-1
J: TRBJ2-3
D: NA
length: 13
CDR3: CASSQEGRDTQYF
DNA: TGTGCCAGCAGCCAAGAGGGGCGGGATACGCAGTATTTT

size: NA
V: TRBV6-2/TRBV6-3
J: TRBJ2-1
D: TRBD2
length: 15
CDR3: CAIISGASGSNEQFF
DNA: TGTGCCATCATTTCCGGGGCTAGCGGGAGTAATGAGCAGTTCTTC

size: many
V: TRBV6-5
J: TRBJ1-1
D: TRBD1
length: 14
CDR3: CASRFLDRATEAFF
DNA: TGTGCCAGCAGATTTCTCGACAGGGCCACTGAAGCTTTCTTT

size: many
V: TRBV20-1
J: TRBJ1-2
D: TRBD1
length: 14
CDR3: CSAWDRRSNYGYTF
DNA: TGCAGTGCTTGGGACAGACGTTCTAACTATGGCTACACCTTC

size: many
V: TRBV7-9
J: TRBJ1-1
D: NA
length: 13
CDR3: CASSLVQGTEAFF
DNA: TGTGCCAGCAGCTTGGTCCAAGGGACTGAAGCTTTCTTT

size: many
V: TRBV2
J: TRBJ1-6
D: NA
length: 15
CDR3: CASSEAHPRGSPLHF
DNA: TGTGCCAGCAGTGAGGCACACCCAAGAGGTTCACCCCTCCACTTT

size: many
V: TRBV10-3
J: TRBJ1-1
D: NA
length: 13
CDR3: CAISDRLNTEAFF
DNA: TGTGCCATCAGTGACAGATTGAACACTGAAGCTTTCTTT

size: NA
V: TRBV19
J: TRBJ1-1
D: NA
length: 14
CDR3: CASSIGGGNTEAFF
DNA: TGTGCCAGTAGTATAGGAGGGGGAAACACTGAAGCTTTCTTT

size: NA
V: TRBV6-2/TRBV6-3
J: TRBJ2-7
D: NA
length: 14
CDR3: CAGSEGDLLDEQYF
DNA: TGTGCCGGCAGTGAAGGGGACCTCCTGGACGAGCAGTACTTC

size: many
V: TRBV12-3/TRBV12-4
J: TRBJ2-1
D: TRBD2
length: 20
CDR3: CASSQIPGLADLFSGNEQFF
DNA: TGTGCCAGCAGCCAAATTCCGGGACTAGCGGACCTCTTTTCGGGGAATGAGCAGTTCTTC

size: NA
V: TRBV6-2/TRBV6-3
J: TRBJ2-7
D: NA
length: 16
CDR3: CASSENLARGGYEQYF
DNA: TGTGCCAGCAGTGAGAACTTAGCACGAGGCGGCTACGAGCAGTACTTC

size: many
V: TRBV9
J: TRBJ1-1
D: TRBD1
length: 15
CDR3: CASSPSGQGDTEAFF
DNA: TGTGCCAGCAGCCCCTCGGGACAGGGGGACACTGAAGCTTTCTTT

size: many
V: TRBV6-1
J: TRBJ2-7
D: NA
length: 11
CDR3: CASRSGYEQYF
DNA: TGTGCCAGCAGGTCGGGTTACGAGCAGTACTTC

size: NA
V: TRBV12-3/TRBV12-4
J: TRBJ2-1
D: NA
length: 15
CDR3: CAISSNPVLVHEQFF
DNA: TGTGCCATCAGTTCGAACCCGGTCCTCGTTCATGAGCAGTTCTTC

size: many
V: TRBV6-1
J: TRBJ2-7
D: NA
length: 15
CDR3: CASSDDRLHSYEQYF
DNA: TGTGCCAGCAGTGATGACAGACTCCACTCCTACGAGCAGTACTTC

size: NA
V: TRBV6-2/TRBV6-3
J: TRBJ2-2
D: TRBD1
length: 15
CDR3: CASRDTGVSTGELFF
DNA: TGTGCCAGCAGAGATACAGGGGTAAGCACCGGGGAGCTGTTTTTT

size: many
V: TRBV6-1
J: TRBJ1-4
D: TRBD1
length: 15
CDR3: CASLPRGQGNEKLFF
DNA: TGTGCCAGCCTACCCCGGGGACAGGGGAATGAAAAACTGTTTTTT

size: many
V: TRBV5-1
J: TRBJ1-1
D: NA
length: 14
CDR3: CASSLSGGNTEAFF
DNA: TGCGCCAGCAGCTTATCAGGAGGGAACACTGAAGCTTTCTTT

size: NA
V: TRBV5-4
J: TRBJ2-3
D: NA
length: 15
CDR3: CASSPWQGNGDTQYF
DNA: TGTGCCAGCAGCCCATGGCAGGGGAATGGAGATACGCAGTATTTT

size: many
V: TRBV4-1
J: TRBJ1-1
D: NA
length: 14
CDR3: CASSQGLGNTEAFF
DNA: TGCGCCAGCAGCCAAGGCTTGGGGAACACTGAAGCTTTCTTT

size: many
V: TRBV6-2/TRBV6-3
J: TRBJ1-1
D: NA
length: 16
CDR3: CASSSERGSGNTEAFF
DNA: TGTGCCAGCAGTTCCGAGCGGGGGAGCGGGAACACTGAAGCTTTCTTT

size: NA
V: TRBV7-6
J: TRBJ2-2
D: NA
length: 17
CDR3: CASSSVGSPWWTGELFF
DNA: TGTGCCAGCAGCTCAGTGGGATCACCCTGGTGGACCGGGGAGCTGTTTTTT

size: many
V: TRBV10-3
J: TRBJ2-1
D: TRBD1
length: 15
CDR3: CAIGDRGSSYNEQFF
DNA: TGTGCCATCGGTGACAGGGGCAGCTCCTACAATGAGCAGTTCTTC

size: many
V: TRBV6-5
J: TRBJ2-6
D: TRBD1
length: 17
CDR3: CASSYGQGVAGANVLTF
DNA: TGTGCCAGCAGTTACGGACAGGGAGTGGCTGGGGCCAACGTCCTGACTTTC

size: many
V: TRBV4-1
J: TRBJ2-3
D: TRBD2
length: 17
CDR3: CASSQQGRAVLTDTQYF
DNA: TGCGCCAGCAGCCAGCAAGGGAGGGCCGTACTCACAGATACGCAGTATTTT